This T cell receptor beta chain was identified during a study of T cells in Graves' hyperthyroidism and ophthalmopathy. Findings and caveats of the study: A model built on 13 V-J features separated ophthalmopathy from stable hyperthyroidism. Most thyroid clonotypes that were expanded above 0.001 also turned up in blood.

Ophthalmopathy in the patients scored at least 3 on Clinical Activity Score and at least 4 on NOSPECS grade, lasting under 3 months. This clonotype was recorded a few times. No antigen is known for it. Trimming shortened V by 1 base and J by 2 bases, and 18 bases separated the two germline ends. Germline V CDR1 and CDR2: GTSNPN, SVGIG (reference sequence). The length of the CDR3 is 16 residues. RNA transcripts yielded amplified TCR beta CDR3 regions. Using the HTBI primer set, a first-round RT-PCR was run on the TCR CDR3. One entry per CDR3 protein, called by TCRdb with MiXCR from the multiplex PCR reads. The sample has fewer than 250,000 distinct CDR3 sequences, around 24% seen once.

The V call is TRBV30, the J call TRBJ2-7; D perhaps matches TRBD2 (6 bases). This receptor was obtained from a middle-aged woman with Graves' ophthalmopathy. The sequencing input was blood. CDR3 nucleotides: TGTGCCTGGAGTGCAGTCGGGACTTTAAATACCTACGAGCAGTACTTC. It specifies CAWSAVGTLNTYEQYF. The whole variable domain, remainder taken from reference TRBV30 and TRBJ2-7, is SQTIHQWPATLVQPVGSPLSLECTVEGTSNPNLYWYRQAAGRGLQLLFYSVGIGQISSEVPQNLSASRPQDRQFILSSKKLLLSDSGFYLCAWSAVGTLNTYEQYFGPGTRLTVT.